A single sample is the source of the 26 T cell receptor beta chains below, sequenced in a study of monozygotic twins with inflammatory bowel disease. TCRdb re-called the 5' RACE reads; every CDR3 protein appears as one record, without DNA. In all, the sample yields 120,000 to 150,000 distinct CDR3 sequences. The sequenced sample consisted of blood. These receptors came from a human donor with ulcerative colitis or Crohn's disease, or a healthy co-twin of an affected twin (not recorded which).

This sequence joins TRBV25-1 and TRBJ1-1; as DNA is missing, the TRBD1 call by TCRdb cannot be tested. Germline-derived CDR1 and CDR2 are MGHDK and SYGVNS. This CDR3 has 11 residues. The CDR3 is CASTGVGEAFF.

The gene calls are TRBV11-1 and TRBJ1-5; without DNA, the TCRdb call of TRBD1 cannot be checked. In germline, CDR1 is SGHAT, CDR2 FQDESV (reference sequence). The CDR3 is 18 amino acids. The CDR3 loop reads CASSPSGFGGSGNQPQHF.

The rearrangement uses TRBV30 and TRBJ2-3; without DNA, the TCRdb call of TRBD1 cannot be checked. The germline V gene encodes CDR1 GTSNPN and CDR2 SVGIG (reference sequence). The CDR3 sequence is 13 residues long. The CDR3 region is CAWSVVRGDTQYF.

The chain combines TRBV7-2 with TRBJ2-5; TCRdb's D call, TRBD2, is unchecked because there is no DNA. Germline V gives CDR1 SGHTA, CDR2 FQGNSA. The CDR3 has 15 residues. CDR3 region: CASTVNGGPQETQYF.

The gene calls are TRBV6-2 or TRBV6-3 and TRBJ2-1. CDR1 is MNHEY and CDR2 is SVGEGT in the germline V gene. This CDR3 has 13 amino acids. CDR3 residues: CAVAQSVYNEQFF.

The CDR3 protein is CASSSGLPATDTQYF. This chain uses TRBV7-2 with TRBJ2-3; checking the TCRdb D call of TRBD2 is not possible without DNA. Germline V gene sequence: CDR1 SGHTA, CDR2 FQGNSA. This CDR3 is 15 amino acids long.

This chain joins TRBV20-1 and TRBJ2-5; with no DNA, the TCRdb D assignment of TRBD1 cannot be verified. The CDR3 extends over 11 amino acids. Germline V gene data show CDR1 as DFQATT and CDR2 as SNEGSKA (reference sequence). The chain's CDR3 is CSPLGRETQYF.

The chain has TRBV20-1 and TRBJ2-2. The germline gives CDR1 DFQATT, CDR2 SNEGSKA (reference sequence). The CDR3 is made up of 14 amino acids. CDR3 protein: CSATSQANTGELFF.

This chain uses TRBV6-6 with TRBJ1-2; TCRdb outputs TRBD1, but without DNA this stays unchecked. Germline V CDR1 and CDR2: MNHNY, SVGAGI (reference sequence). This CDR3 contains 14 residues. The CDR3 loop reads CASSRDGQNYGYTF.

The rearrangement joins TRBV12-3 or TRBV12-4 to TRBJ2-3; no DNA is available, so the TRBD2 call from TCRdb remains unchecked. The CDR3 spans 13 residues. Here the CDR3 reads CANPSGGTDTQYF.

The V and J genes are TRBV27 and TRBJ1-3; the D call of TRBD1 rests on TCRdb alone, since no DNA is present to check it. This CDR3 has 13 amino acids. Germline CDR1 reads MNHEY; CDR2 reads SMNVEV (reference sequence). Here the CDR3 reads CASTQGPGNTIYF.

This chain joins TRBV10-3 and TRBJ2-5; TCRdb lists TRBD1, though no DNA is available to test this call. CDR3 length equals 12 residues. CDR1 and CDR2 from the germline V gene are ENHRY and SYGVKD. CDR3 sequence: CATGGQGETQYF.

The chain links TRBV6-5 to TRBJ2-5. The CDR3 is 14 amino acids. Germline values: CDR1 MNHEY, CDR2 SVGAGI. The CDR3 reads CASSYSKAQETQYF.

The chain uses TRBV10-3 and TRBJ2-6; the TRBD1 assignment by TCRdb is unverifiable without DNA. There are 20 residues in the CDR3. Germline V gene sequence: CDR1 ENHRY, CDR2 SYGVKD. CDR3 region: CAISESFGTGDASGANVLTF.

The chain couples TRBV7-9 to TRBJ2-3. There are 17 residues in the CDR3. CDR1 and CDR2 from the germline V gene are SEHNR and FQNEAQ (reference sequence). The CDR3 protein is CASSQGVSSKVTDTQYF.

The chain links TRBV20-1 to TRBJ2-2; lacking DNA, the TRBD2 call made by TCRdb goes unchecked. Germline-derived CDR1 and CDR2 are DFQATT and SNEGSKA (reference sequence). CDR3 length: 18 residues. This CDR3 reads CSARDLGRSGGVAGELFF.

The chain recombines TRBV18 with TRBJ1-5; the TCRdb D gene call, TRBD1, has no DNA to confirm it. Germline CDR1 and CDR2: KGHSH and LQKENI. The CDR3 length is 14 residues. CDR3: CASSGGLDNQPQHF.

J is TRBJ1-5 and V is TRBV18; lacking DNA, the TRBD1 call made by TCRdb goes unchecked. In germline, CDR1 is KGHSH, CDR2 LQKENI. This CDR3 is 15 amino acids long. The CDR3 reads CASSPSNRGNQPQHF.

The chain joins TRBV20-1 to TRBJ2-7; TCRdb indicates TRBD1, and absent DNA this call remains unverified. Germline loops: CDR1 DFQATT, CDR2 SNEGSKA (reference sequence). This CDR3 comprises 14 residues. The CDR3 region is CSARKGPTGYEQYF.

The chain employs TRBV20-1 and TRBJ1-2; the D gene TCRdb calls, TRBD1, cannot be checked with no DNA. The CDR3 totals 13 residues. Germline assignment: CDR1 DFQATT and CDR2 SNEGSKA (reference sequence). The CDR3: CSAPSVRGHGYTF.

This CDR3 reads CASSDNRGAGANSPLHF. The chain joins TRBV5-1 to TRBJ1-6; TCRdb returns TRBD1, unconfirmable since there is no DNA. This CDR3 region has 17 residues. Looked up from germline, CDR1 is SGHRS and CDR2 is YFSETQ.

V is TRBV5-1 and J is TRBJ1-1; the D call of TRBD1 rests on TCRdb alone, since no DNA is present to check it. Germline-derived CDR1 and CDR2 are SGHRS and YFSETQ. This CDR3 comprises 15 residues. CDR3 loop: CASSWDRGALTEAFF.

This chain joins TRBV5-1 and TRBJ2-6. Germline V gives CDR1 SGHRS, CDR2 YFSETQ. The CDR3 is made up of 18 amino acids. The CDR3 reads CASSRLGPQSSGANVLTF.

J is TRBJ1-5 and V is TRBV20-1; absent DNA, TCRdb's TRBD1 call cannot be checked. The CDR3 length is 18 residues. Germline CDR1 and CDR2: DFQATT and SNEGSKA (reference sequence). CDR3 region: CSARDPQTRGRDNQPQHF.

J is TRBJ2-7 and V is TRBV29-1. The CDR3 runs to 14 residues. CDR1 and CDR2 from the germline V gene are SQVTM and ANQGSEA. The CDR3 loop reads CSVVGTFLPYEQYF.

This rearrangement joins TRBV12-3 or TRBV12-4 to TRBJ2-2; TCRdb's D gene call, TRBD2, goes unchecked for lack of DNA. CDR3 length equals 17 residues. The CDR3 is CASRAGLAGGQTGELFF.